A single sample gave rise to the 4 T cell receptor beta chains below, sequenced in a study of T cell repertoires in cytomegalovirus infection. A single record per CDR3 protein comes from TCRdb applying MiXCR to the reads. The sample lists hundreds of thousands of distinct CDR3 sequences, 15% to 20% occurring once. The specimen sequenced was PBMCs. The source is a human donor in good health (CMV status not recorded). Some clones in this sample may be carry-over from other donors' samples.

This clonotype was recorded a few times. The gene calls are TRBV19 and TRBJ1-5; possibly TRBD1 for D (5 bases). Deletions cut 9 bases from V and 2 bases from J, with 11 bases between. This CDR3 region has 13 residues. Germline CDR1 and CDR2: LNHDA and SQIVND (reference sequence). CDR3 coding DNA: TGTGCCAGCACCCGGGACGGCAATCAGCCCCAGCATTTT. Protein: CASTRDGNQPQHF.

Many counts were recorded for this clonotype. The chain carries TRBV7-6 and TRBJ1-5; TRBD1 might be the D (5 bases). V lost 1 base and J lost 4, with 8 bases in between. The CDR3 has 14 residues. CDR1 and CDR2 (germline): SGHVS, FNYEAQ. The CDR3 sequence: CASSLDEGNQPQHF. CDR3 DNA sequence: TGTGCCAGCAGCTTAGATGAGGGGAATCAGCCCCAGCATTTT.

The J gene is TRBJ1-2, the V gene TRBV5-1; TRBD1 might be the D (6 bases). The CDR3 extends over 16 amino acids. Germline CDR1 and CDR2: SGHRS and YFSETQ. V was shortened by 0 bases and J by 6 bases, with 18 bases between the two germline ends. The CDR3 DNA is TGCGCCAGCAGCTTGGGGCCAGGGGCGAACTACGATGGCTACACCTTC. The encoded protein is CASSLGPGANYDGYTF.

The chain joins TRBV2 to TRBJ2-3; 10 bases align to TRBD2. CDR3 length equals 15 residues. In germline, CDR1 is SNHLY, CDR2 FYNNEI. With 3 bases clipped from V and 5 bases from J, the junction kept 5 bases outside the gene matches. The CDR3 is CASSDKRGGLDTQYF. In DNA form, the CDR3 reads TGTGCCAGCAGTGACAAGCGGGGGGGACTAGATACGCAGTATTTT.